The sequence of this TCR beta chain was determined in a study of cytomegalovirus exposure and HLA in healthy donors. Overall study results and limits: Cytomegalovirus association was listed for about 160 TCR beta chains.

In the PCR, 60 Vbeta and 13 Jbeta primers were used. Here immunoSEQ multiplex PCR was the method, and the copy in TCRdb shows in-frame clones only, minus some. Of more than 95,000 clones detected, about two thirds appear once; the ten largest clones hold approximately 3.8%. As to this clone: Its antigen is unknown.

V shed 1 base and J shed 1 base, with 8 bases lying between them. Germline V CDR1 and CDR2: SEHNR, FQNEAQ (reference sequence). This CDR3 contains 15 residues. Sequencing input: PBMCs. This TCR was recovered from a man aged 25 to 40 in good health and CMV-seronegative. This chain connects TRBV7-9 to TRBJ2-1, with D tentatively TRBD1 (5 bases). The CDR3 DNA sequence: TGTGCCAGCAGCTTAGGCCAGGGTTCCTACAATGAGCAGTTCTTC. This translates into CASSLGQGSYNEQFF.